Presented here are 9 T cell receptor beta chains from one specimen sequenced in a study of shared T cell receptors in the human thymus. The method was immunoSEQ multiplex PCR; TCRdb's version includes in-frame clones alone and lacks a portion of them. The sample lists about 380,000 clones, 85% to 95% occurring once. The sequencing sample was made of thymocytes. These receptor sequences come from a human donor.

The CDR3 is CASRLTGQGPRPQHF. CDR3 bases: TGTGCCAGCAGGTTAACGGGACAGGGGCCTCGGCCCCAGCATTTT. The chain couples TRBV28 to TRBJ1-5; 10 bases line up with TRBD1. This CDR3 contains 15 residues. V shed 6 bases, J shed 9 bases, and the junction held 11 bases outside the gene matches. The germline V gene has CDR1 MDHEN and CDR2 SYDVKM.

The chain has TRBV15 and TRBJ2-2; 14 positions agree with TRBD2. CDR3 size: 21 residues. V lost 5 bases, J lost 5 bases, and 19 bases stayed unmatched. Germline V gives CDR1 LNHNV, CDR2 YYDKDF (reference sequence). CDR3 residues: CATSCYRGTSGRDPGTGELFF. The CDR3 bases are TGTGCCACCAGCTGTTATCGTGGGACTAGCGGGAGAGACCCGGGGACCGGGGAGCTGTTTTTT.

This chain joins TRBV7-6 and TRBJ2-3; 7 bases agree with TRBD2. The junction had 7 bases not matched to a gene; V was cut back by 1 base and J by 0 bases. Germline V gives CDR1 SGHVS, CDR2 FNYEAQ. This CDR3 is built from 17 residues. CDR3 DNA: TGTGCCAGCAGCTTAGTCGTCAGCGGGGCGAGCACAGATACGCAGTATTTT. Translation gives CASSLVVSGASTDTQYF. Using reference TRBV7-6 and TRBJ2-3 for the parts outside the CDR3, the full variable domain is GAGVSQSPRYKVTKRGQDVALRCDPISGHVSLYWYRQALGQGPEFLTYFNYEAQQDKSGLPNDRFSAERPEGSISTLTIQRTEQRDSAMYRCASSLVVSGASTDTQYFGPGTRLTVL.

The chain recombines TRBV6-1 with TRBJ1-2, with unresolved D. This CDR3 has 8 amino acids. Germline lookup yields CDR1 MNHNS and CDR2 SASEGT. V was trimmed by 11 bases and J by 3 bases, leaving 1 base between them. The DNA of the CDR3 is TGTGCCCACTATGGCTACACCTTC. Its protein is CAHYGYTF.

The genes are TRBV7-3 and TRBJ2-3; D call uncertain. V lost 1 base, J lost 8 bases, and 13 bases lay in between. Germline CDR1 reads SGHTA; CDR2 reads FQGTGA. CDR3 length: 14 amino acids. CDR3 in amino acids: CASSLKKHPGTQYF. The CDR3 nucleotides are TGTGCCAGCAGCTTAAAAAAACACCCAGGTACGCAGTATTTT.

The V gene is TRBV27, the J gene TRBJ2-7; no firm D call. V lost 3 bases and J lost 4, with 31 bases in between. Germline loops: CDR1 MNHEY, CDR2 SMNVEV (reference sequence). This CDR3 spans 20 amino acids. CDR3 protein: CASSFLPTWVSQVKEYEQYF. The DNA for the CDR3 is TGTGCCAGCAGTTTTCTACCGACCTGGGTGAGTCAGGTAAAGGAATACGAGCAGTACTTC.

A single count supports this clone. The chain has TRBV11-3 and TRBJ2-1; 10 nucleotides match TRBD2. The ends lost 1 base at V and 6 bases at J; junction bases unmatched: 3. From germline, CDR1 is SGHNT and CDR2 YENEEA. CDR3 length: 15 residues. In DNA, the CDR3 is TGTGCCAGCAGCTTAGTCCAGCGGGAGGGCAATGAGCAGTTCTTC. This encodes CASSLVQREGNEQFF. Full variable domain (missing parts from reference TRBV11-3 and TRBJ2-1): EAGVVQSPRYKIIEKKQPVAFWCNPISGHNTLYWYLQNLGQGPELLIRYENEEAVDDSQLPKDRFSAERLKGVDSTLKIQPAELGDSAVYLCASSLVQREGNEQFFGPGTRLTVL.

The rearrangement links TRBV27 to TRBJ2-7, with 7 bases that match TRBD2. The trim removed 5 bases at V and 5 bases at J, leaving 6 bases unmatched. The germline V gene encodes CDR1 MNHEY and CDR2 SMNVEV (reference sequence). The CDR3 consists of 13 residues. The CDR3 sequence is CASSGGEDHEQYF. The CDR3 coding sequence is TGTGCCAGCAGTGGGGGGGAGGACCACGAGCAGTACTTC.

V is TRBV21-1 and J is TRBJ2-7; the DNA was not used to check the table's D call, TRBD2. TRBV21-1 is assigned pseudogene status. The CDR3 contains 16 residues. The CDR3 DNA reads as TGTGCCAGCAGCAAACTCCGGGGGAAAGGGTCCTACGAGCAGTACTTC. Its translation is CASSKLRGKGSYEQYF.